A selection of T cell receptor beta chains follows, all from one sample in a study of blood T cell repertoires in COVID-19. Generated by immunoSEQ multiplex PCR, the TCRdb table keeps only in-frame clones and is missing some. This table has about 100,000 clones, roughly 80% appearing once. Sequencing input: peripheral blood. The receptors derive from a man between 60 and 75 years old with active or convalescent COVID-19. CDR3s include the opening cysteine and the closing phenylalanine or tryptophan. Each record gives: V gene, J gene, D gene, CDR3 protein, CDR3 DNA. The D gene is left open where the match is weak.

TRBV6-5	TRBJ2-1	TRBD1	CASKGTGARSNEQFF	TGTGCCAGTAAGGGGACAGGGGCCCGCAGTAATGAGCAGTTCTTC
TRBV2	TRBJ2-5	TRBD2	CASSEGTGGRQETQYF	TGTGCCAGCAGTGAAGGCACGGGAGGGCGGCAAGAGACCCAGTACTTC
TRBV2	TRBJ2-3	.	CASSGGDTQYF	TGTGCCAGCAGTGGGGGCGATACGCAGTATTTT
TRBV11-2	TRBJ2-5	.	CASKLGGRETQYF	TGTGCCAGCAAACTCGGAGGACGGGAGACCCAGTACTTC
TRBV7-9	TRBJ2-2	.	CASSPQVELFF	TGTGCCAGCAGCCCCCAGGTGGAGCTGTTTTTT
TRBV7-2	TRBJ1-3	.	CASSTDRSSGNTIYF	TGTGCCAGCTCAACGGACAGATCCTCTGGAAACACCATATATTTT
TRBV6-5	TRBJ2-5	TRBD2	CASRPSGRGETQYF	TGTGCCAGCAGACCCAGCGGGAGGGGAGAGACCCAGTACTTC
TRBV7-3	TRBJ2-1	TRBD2	CASSFGSGNYNEQFF	TGTGCCAGCAGCTTCGGTAGCGGGAACTACAATGAGCAGTTCTTC
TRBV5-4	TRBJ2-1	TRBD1	CASSSGRDRGRNEQFF	TGTGCCAGCAGCTCCGGGCGGGACAGGGGGAGGAATGAGCAGTTCTTC
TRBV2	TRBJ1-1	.	CASSEARGLSEAFF	TGTGCCAGCAGTGAAGCGCGGGGTCTAAGTGAAGCTTTCTTT